These 13 T cell receptor beta chains share one sample of origin, sequenced in a study of blood T cell repertoires in COVID-19. The data were produced by immunoSEQ multiplex PCR, yet TCRdb's version contains in-frame clones alone and is incomplete. The table has some 270,000 clones, about nine tenths seen once. The specimen was peripheral blood. All receptors derive from a woman in her sixties who had recovered from COVID-19.

A remark on this clone: The sample contains more than one DNA sequence encoding this CDR3. The genes are TRBV18 and TRBJ2-1, with D maybe TRBD1 (6 bases). The CDR3 sequence is 13 residues long. V was shortened by 2 bases and J by 5 bases, with 7 bases between the two germline ends. In germline, CDR1 is KGHSH, CDR2 LQKENI. The CDR3 DNA is TGTGCCAGCTCACCATGGACAGACAATGAGCAGTTCTTC. The encoded protein is CASSPWTDNEQFF.

The chain carries TRBV7-9 and TRBJ1-6, with TRBD1 matching 7 bases. The CDR3 runs to 16 residues. Germline V CDR1 and CDR2: SEHNR, FQNEAQ (reference sequence). V trimming: 5 bases; J trimming: 0 bases; junction bases outside the gene matches: 4. As DNA, the CDR3 is TGTGCCAGCAGCCAGGACAGGAACTCCTATAATTCACCCCTCCACTTT. It specifies CASSQDRNSYNSPLHF.

This clone has only a few counts. The V and J genes are TRBV20-1 and TRBJ1-2; D possibly corresponds to TRBD1 (5 bases). Germline-derived CDR1 and CDR2 are DFQATT and SNEGSKA (reference sequence). The CDR3 covers 13 residues. V was clipped by 3 bases and J by 3 bases, with 11 bases between them. CDR3 protein: CSASNSRDYGYTF. CDR3 nucleotides: TGCAGTGCTAGTAACAGCAGGGACTATGGCTACACCTTC.

The rearrangement joins TRBV19 to TRBJ2-1; D might be TRBD1 (6 bases). CDR3 length equals 15 residues. V was cut by 10 bases and J by 0 bases, with 16 bases left in between. Germline CDR1 LNHDA, CDR2 SQIVND (reference sequence). The chain's CDR3 is CATEEGTSSYNEQFF. The DNA for the CDR3 is TGTGCCACCGAAGAAGGGACAAGCTCCTACAATGAGCAGTTCTTC.

V is TRBV7-2 and J is TRBJ1-3; D remains ambiguous. Germline CDR1 reads SGHTA; CDR2 reads FQGNSA. CDR3 length equals 14 residues. Trimming left V 1 base short and J 0 bases short, with 4 bases between. The CDR3 sequence is CASSLVSSGNTIYF. The CDR3 nucleotides read TGTGCCAGCAGCTTAGTCAGCTCTGGAAACACCATATATTTT.

CDR3 amino acids: CASTRDRDLEKLFF. The CDR3 bases are TGTGCCAGTACCCGGGACAGGGATTTAGAAAAACTGTTTTTT. This rearrangement joins TRBV19 to TRBJ1-4, with TRBD1 matching over 9 bases. The CDR3 is 14 amino acids. Germline lookup yields CDR1 LNHDA and CDR2 SQIVND (reference sequence). The J segment lost 8 bases and the V segment lost 7 bases, leaving 8 bases of the junction unmatched.

V usage is TRBV7-2 and J usage is TRBJ2-1; 8 bases align to TRBD2. J gave up 5 bases and V 3 bases, and 18 bases lay outside the gene matches. The CDR3 consists of 19 residues. Germline CDR1 is SGHTA and CDR2 is FQGNSA. In DNA, the CDR3 is TGTGCCAGCAGCTTCCCGAGTAGCGGGGAGATGGGAGTCGACAATGAGCAGTTCTTC. As protein: CASSFPSSGEMGVDNEQFF. Complete variable domain (other parts from reference TRBV7-2 and TRBJ2-1): GAGVSQSPSNKVTEKGKDVELRCDPISGHTALYWYRQSLGQGLEFLIYFQGNSAPDKSGLPSDRFSAERTGGSVSTLTIQRTQQEDSAVYLCASSFPSSGEMGVDNEQFFGPGTRLTVL.

The chain carries TRBV20-1 and TRBJ2-7, with D possibly TRBD1 on 6 matching bases. The ends were cut back, 3 bases at V and 1 base at J, with 22 bases in the middle. The CDR3 spans 17 residues. Germline V gene data show CDR1 as DFQATT and CDR2 as SNEGSKA (reference sequence). The chain's CDR3 is CSASDEQGAIVSYEQYF. CDR3 DNA: TGCAGTGCTAGTGACGAACAGGGTGCCATTGTTTCCTACGAGCAGTACTTC.

The genes are TRBV29-1 and TRBJ1-1, with D perhaps matching TRBD1 (6 bases). Per the germline V gene, CDR1 is SQVTM and CDR2 is ANQGSEA. The ends were cut back, 0 bases at V and 4 bases at J, with 15 bases in the middle. This CDR3 contains 15 residues. CDR3 in amino acids: CSVEDSWGPSTEAFF. For the CDR3, the DNA is TGCAGCGTTGAAGATTCGTGGGGGCCGAGCACTGAAGCTTTCTTT.

This chain connects TRBV3-1 (or the pseudogene TRBV3-2) to TRBJ1-5, with 8 bases aligning to TRBD1. V dropped 4 bases and J dropped 6; count of bases not matched to a gene: 5. CDR3 length: 14 amino acids. CDR1 and CDR2 (germline): LGHDT, YNNKEL (reference sequence). The CDR3 is CASSLGQGGQPQHF. The CDR3 nucleotides read TGTGCCAGCAGCCTTGGACAGGGCGGTCAGCCCCAGCATTTT.

The chain links TRBV28 to TRBJ1-4; D uncertain. Germline-derived CDR1 and CDR2 are MDHEN and SYDVKM. The CDR3 is made up of 13 amino acids. V was pared by 5 bases and J by 8 bases, with 12 bases between. CDR3 protein: CASSAGSYEKLFF. CDR3 DNA: TGTGCCAGCAGTGCGGGCAGCTACGAAAAACTGTTTTTT.

V usage is TRBV5-6 and J usage is TRBJ1-6, with D unresolved. CDR3 length equals 13 residues. V lost 2 bases to trimming and J lost 7 bases, with 7 bases between them. Germline lookup yields CDR1 SGHDT and CDR2 YYEEEE. The CDR3 bases are TGTGCCAGCAGCTTTGAGTTAAATTCACCCCTCCACTTT. This codes for CASSFELNSPLHF.

The chain recombines TRBV2 with TRBJ1-2; a possible D gene is TRBD1 (5 bases). Germline CDR1 SNHLY, CDR2 FYNNEI. The CDR3 runs 12 residues. The germline V and J ends were trimmed by 6 bases and 4 bases, with 9 bases remaining between them. The CDR3: CASRGDFYGYTF. The CDR3 coding sequence is TGTGCCAGCAGGGGGGACTTCTATGGCTACACCTTC.